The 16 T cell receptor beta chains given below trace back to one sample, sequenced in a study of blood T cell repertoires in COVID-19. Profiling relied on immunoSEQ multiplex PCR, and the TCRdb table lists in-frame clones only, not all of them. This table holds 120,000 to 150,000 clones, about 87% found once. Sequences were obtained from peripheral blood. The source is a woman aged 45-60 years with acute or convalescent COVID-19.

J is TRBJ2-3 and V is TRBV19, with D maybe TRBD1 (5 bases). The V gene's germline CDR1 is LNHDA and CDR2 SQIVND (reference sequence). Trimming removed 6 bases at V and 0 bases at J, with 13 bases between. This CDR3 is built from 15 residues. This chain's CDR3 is CASSAGHTSTDTQYF. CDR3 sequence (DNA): TGTGCCAGTAGCGCAGGGCACACTAGCACAGATACGCAGTATTTT.

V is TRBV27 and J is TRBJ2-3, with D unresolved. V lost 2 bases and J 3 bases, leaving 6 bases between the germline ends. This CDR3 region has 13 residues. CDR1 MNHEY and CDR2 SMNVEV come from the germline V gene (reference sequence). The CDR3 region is CASSLGRTDTQYF. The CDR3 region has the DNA TGTGCCAGCAGTTTAGGCAGAACAGATACGCAGTATTTT.

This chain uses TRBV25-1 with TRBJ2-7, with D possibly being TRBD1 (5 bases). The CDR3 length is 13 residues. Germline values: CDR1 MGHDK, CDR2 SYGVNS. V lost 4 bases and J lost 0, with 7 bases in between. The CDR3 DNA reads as TGTGCCAGCAGTGGACAGCTCTCCTACGAGCAGTACTTC. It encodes CASSGQLSYEQYF.

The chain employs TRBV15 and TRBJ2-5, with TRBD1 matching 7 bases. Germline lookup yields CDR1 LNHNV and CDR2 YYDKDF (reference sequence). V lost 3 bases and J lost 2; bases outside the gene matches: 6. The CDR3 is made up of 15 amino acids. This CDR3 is CATSSYGTEQETQYF. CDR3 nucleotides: TGTGCCACCAGCAGCTATGGGACAGAACAAGAGACCCAGTACTTC.

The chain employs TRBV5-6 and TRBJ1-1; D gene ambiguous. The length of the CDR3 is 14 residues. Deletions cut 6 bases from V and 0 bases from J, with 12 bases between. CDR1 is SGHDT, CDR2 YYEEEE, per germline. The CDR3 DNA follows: TGTGCCAGCATGTTGACACTTATGAACACTGAAGCTTTCTTT. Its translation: CASMLTLMNTEAFF.

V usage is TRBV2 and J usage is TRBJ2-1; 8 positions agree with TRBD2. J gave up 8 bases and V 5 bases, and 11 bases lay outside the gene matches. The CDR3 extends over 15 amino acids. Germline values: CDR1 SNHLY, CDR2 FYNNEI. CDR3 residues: CASSTRDPGGDEQFF. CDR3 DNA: TGTGCCAGCAGTACTCGGGACCCCGGGGGGGATGAGCAGTTCTTC.

The CDR3 sequence is CASSRIEAALEQYF. In DNA, the CDR3 is TGTGCCAGCAGCCGTATTGAGGCAGCCCTCGAGCAGTACTTC. The J gene is TRBJ2-7, the V gene TRBV3-1 (or the pseudogene TRBV3-2), with D unresolved. The CDR3 has 14 amino acids. V shed 4 bases and J shed 6 bases, with 16 bases lying between them. The germline gives CDR1 LGHDT, CDR2 YNNKEL (reference sequence).

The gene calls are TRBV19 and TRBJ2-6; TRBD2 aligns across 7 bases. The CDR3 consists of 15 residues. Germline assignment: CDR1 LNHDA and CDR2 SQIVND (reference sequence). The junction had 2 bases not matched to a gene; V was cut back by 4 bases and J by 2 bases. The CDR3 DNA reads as TGTGCCAGTAGTAGGGGGAGGGCTGGGGCCAACGTCCTGACTTTC. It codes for CASSRGRAGANVLTF.

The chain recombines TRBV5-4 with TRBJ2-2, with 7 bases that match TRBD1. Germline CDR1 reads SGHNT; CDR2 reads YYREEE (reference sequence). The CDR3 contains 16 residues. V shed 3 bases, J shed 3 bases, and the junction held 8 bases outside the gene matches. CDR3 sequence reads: CASSSPRQGYTGELFF. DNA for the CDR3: TGTGCCAGCAGCTCCCCCCGACAGGGCTACACCGGGGAGCTGTTTTTT. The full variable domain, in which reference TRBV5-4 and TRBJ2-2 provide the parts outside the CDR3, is ETGVTQSPTHLIKTRGQQVTLRCSSQSGHNTVSWYQQALGQGPQFIFQYYREEENGRGNFPPRFSGLQFPNYSSELNVNALELDDSALYLCASSSPRQGYTGELFFGEGSRLTVL.

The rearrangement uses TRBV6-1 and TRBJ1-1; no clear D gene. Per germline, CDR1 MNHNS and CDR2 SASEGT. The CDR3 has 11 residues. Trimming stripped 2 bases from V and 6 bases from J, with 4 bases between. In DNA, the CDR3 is TGTGCCAGCAGTGAAAGCTCTGAAGCTTTCTTT. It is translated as CASSESSEAFF.

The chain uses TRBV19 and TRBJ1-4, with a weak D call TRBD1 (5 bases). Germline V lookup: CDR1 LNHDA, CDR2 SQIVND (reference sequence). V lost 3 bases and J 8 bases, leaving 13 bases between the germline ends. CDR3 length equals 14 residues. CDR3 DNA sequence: TGTGCCAGTAGTATTAAGGCAGGGCACGAAAAACTGTTTTTT. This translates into CASSIKAGHEKLFF.

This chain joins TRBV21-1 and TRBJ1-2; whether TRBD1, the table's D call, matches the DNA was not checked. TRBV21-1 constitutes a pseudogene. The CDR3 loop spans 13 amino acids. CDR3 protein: CASSKVRGYGYTF. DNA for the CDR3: TGTGCCAGCAGCAAAGTAAGGGGGTATGGCTACACCTTC.

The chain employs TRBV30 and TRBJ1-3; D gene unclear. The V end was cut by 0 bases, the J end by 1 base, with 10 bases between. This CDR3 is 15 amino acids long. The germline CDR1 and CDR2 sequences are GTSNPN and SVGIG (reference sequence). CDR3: CAWSVSPQSGNTIYF. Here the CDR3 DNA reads TGTGCCTGGAGTGTATCCCCCCAGTCTGGAAACACCATATATTTT.

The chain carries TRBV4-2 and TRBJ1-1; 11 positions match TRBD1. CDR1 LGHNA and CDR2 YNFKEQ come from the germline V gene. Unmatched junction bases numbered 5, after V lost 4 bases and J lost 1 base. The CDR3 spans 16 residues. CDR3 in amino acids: CASSRRTGGANTEAFF. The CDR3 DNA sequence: TGTGCCAGCAGCCGAAGGACAGGGGGCGCGAACACTGAAGCTTTCTTT.

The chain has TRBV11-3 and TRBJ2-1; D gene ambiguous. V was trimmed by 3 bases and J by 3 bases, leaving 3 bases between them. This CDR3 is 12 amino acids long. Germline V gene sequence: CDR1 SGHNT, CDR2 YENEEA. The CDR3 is CASSFHYNEQFF. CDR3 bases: TGTGCCAGCAGCTTCCACTACAATGAGCAGTTCTTC.

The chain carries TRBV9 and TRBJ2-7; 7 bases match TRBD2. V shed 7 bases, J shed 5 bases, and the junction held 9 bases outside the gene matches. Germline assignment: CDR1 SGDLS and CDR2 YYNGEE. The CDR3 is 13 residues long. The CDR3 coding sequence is TGTGCCAGCTCGGGGGGTGCGCCCCACGAGCAGTACTTC. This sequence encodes CASSGGAPHEQYF.